Listed below are T cell receptor beta chains from one sample, sequenced in a study of OX40 agonist ivuxolimab in advanced cancers. The data were produced by immunoSEQ multiplex PCR, yet TCRdb's version contains in-frame clones alone and is incomplete. The sample carries 70,000 to 90,000 clones, 70% to 85% recorded once. Sequences were derived from CD4+ or CD8+ T cells sorted from blood, sampled in a trial of the OX40 agonist ivuxolimab. The origin of the receptors is an adult with an advanced solid tumor such as melanoma, head and neck, liver or kidney cancer. Both conserved end residues are part of each CDR3. A D gene is named only where the DNA matches it firmly. Rows give clone size only sometimes, using once, few, many, or a class for an expanded clone.

size: -
V: TRBV6-5
D: -
J: TRBJ1-5
DNA: TGTGCCAGCAGTTACGGACCGGGGCAGCCCCAGCATTTT
CDR3: CASSYGPGQPQHF

size: -
V: TRBV7-2
D: -
J: TRBJ2-3
DNA: TGTGCCAGCAGCATCCTAACCGCGCAGTATTTT
CDR3: CASSILTAQYF

size: -
V: TRBV30
D: TRBD1
J: TRBJ1-5
DNA: TGTGCCTGGAGTGTACCGGACAGGCTACACAGTCAGCCCCAGCATTTT
CDR3: CAWSVPDRLHSQPQHF

size: -
V: TRBV13
D: -
J: TRBJ2-1
DNA: TGTGCCAGCAGCTCTCAGAGGGAGAATGAGCAGTTCTTC
CDR3: CASSSQRENEQFF

size: few
V: TRBV5-1
D: TRBD2
J: TRBJ2-3
DNA: TGCGCCAGCAGGGACACTAGCGGGTTCACAGATACGCAGTATTTT
CDR3: CASRDTSGFTDTQYF

size: -
V: TRBV30
D: -
J: TRBJ1-5
DNA: TGTGCCTGGAGTCCACGGACTTACAATCAGCCCCAGCATTTT
CDR3: CAWSPRTYNQPQHF

size: -
V: TRBV5-1
D: -
J: TRBJ1-3
DNA: TGCGCCAGCAGCTTGGAGCTCGGAAACACCATATATTTT
CDR3: CASSLELGNTIYF

size: -
V: TRBV29-1
D: -
J: TRBJ2-1
DNA: TGCAGCGTTGGGATAGCGCGTTACAATGAGCAGTTCTTC
CDR3: CSVGIARYNEQFF

size: -
V: TRBV7-2
D: TRBD2
J: TRBJ2-1
DNA: TGTGCCAGCAGCTTAGGGGTAGGACTAGTCATGTATGAGCAGTTCTTC
CDR3: CASSLGVGLVMYEQFF

size: -
V: TRBV18
D: -
J: TRBJ2-3
DNA: TGTGCCAGCTCACAAAAACAGACTTCCTTCACAGATACGCAGTATTTT
CDR3: CASSQKQTSFTDTQYF

size: -
V: TRBV18
D: -
J: TRBJ1-2
DNA: TGTGCCATTACACAGGGATCGGGGTACGGCTACACCTTC
CDR3: CAITQGSGYGYTF

size: -
V: TRBV11-1
D: TRBD2
J: TRBJ2-2
DNA: TGTGCCAGCAGCCCTAGCGGAGCGGGCGGGGAGCTGTTTTTT
CDR3: CASSPSGAGGELFF

size: -
V: TRBV27
D: TRBD1
J: TRBJ1-1
DNA: TGTGCCAGCAGTTTGAGGCAGGGGGCGCGCCGAATGAACACTGAAGCTTTCTTT
CDR3: CASSLRQGARRMNTEAFF

size: -
V: TRBV11-3
D: TRBD1
J: TRBJ1-6
DNA: TGTGCCAGCAGCTCAGGACAGGGGATTTCGAAGTCACCCCTCCACTTT
CDR3: CASSSGQGISKSPLHF

size: -
V: TRBV5-1
D: TRBD1
J: TRBJ2-7
DNA: TGCGCCAGCAGCTTGGGGGACAGGGGGAGCGAGCAGTACTTC
CDR3: CASSLGDRGSEQYF

size: few
V: TRBV7-9
D: -
J: TRBJ1-1
DNA: TGTGCCAGCAGCTCCCGTGCAGGTGGCTTTGAAGCTTTCTTT
CDR3: CASSSRAGGFEAFF

size: -
V: TRBV6-4
D: TRBD1
J: TRBJ1-1
DNA: TGTGCCAGCAGTCCGAGTCAGGGGGGCACTGAAGCTTTCTTT
CDR3: CASSPSQGGTEAFF

size: -
V: TRBV9
D: TRBD1
J: TRBJ2-1
DNA: TGTGCCAGCAGCGCCGGGACAGGGATCGGCAATGAGCAGTTCTTC
CDR3: CASSAGTGIGNEQFF

size: -
V: TRBV2
D: -
J: TRBJ1-5
DNA: TGTGCCAGCAGCGTTGGGACTGACCATGGGCTCGGTCAGCCCCAGCATTTT
CDR3: CASSVGTDHGLGQPQHF

size: -
V: TRBV5-8
D: TRBD1
J: TRBJ2-4
DNA: TGTGCCAGCAGCCAGGACAGGAACCAACTCTGGGACATTCAGTACTTC
CDR3: CASSQDRNQLWDIQYF

size: once
V: TRBV2
D: -
J: TRBJ1-5
DNA: TGTGCCAGCAGCGAGTCTTATCAGCCCCAGCATTTT
CDR3: CASSESYQPQHF

size: -
V: TRBV19
D: -
J: TRBJ2-7
DNA: TGTGCCAGTAGTATGGCACTCGGGTCATACGAGCAGTACTTC
CDR3: CASSMALGSYEQYF

size: -
V: TRBV5-1
D: TRBD1
J: TRBJ1-5
DNA: TGCGCCAGCAGCTCCGGACAGGGACAGCCCCAGCATTTT
CDR3: CASSSGQGQPQHF

size: -
V: TRBV2
D: -
J: TRBJ1-4
DNA: TGTGCCAGCAACGGACAGATTAATGAAAAACTGTTTTTT
CDR3: CASNGQINEKLFF

size: -
V: TRBV7-6
D: -
J: TRBJ1-1
DNA: TGTGCCAGCAGCTTAGCCCAGGGTCGGACTGAAGCTTTCTTT
CDR3: CASSLAQGRTEAFF

size: -
V: TRBV5-6
D: -
J: TRBJ1-1
DNA: TGTGCCAGCAGCTTATTCGCCGGGAACACTGAAGCTTTCTTT
CDR3: CASSLFAGNTEAFF

size: -
V: TRBV18
D: -
J: TRBJ1-1
DNA: TGTGCCAGCTCACCACCGGAAGGGGCGTTCAACACTGAAGCTTTCTTT
CDR3: CASSPPEGAFNTEAFF

size: -
V: TRBV19
D: -
J: TRBJ1-5
DNA: TGTGCCAGTAGTATAGTGAGTGTTAGCAATCAGCCCCAGCATTTT
CDR3: CASSIVSVSNQPQHF

size: -
V: TRBV7-3
D: TRBD1
J: TRBJ2-5
DNA: TGTGCCAGCAGCTTAAAGGGCCAAGGGACGGGGGACAGGGAGACCCAGTACTTC
CDR3: CASSLKGQGTGDRETQYF

size: -
V: TRBV19
D: -
J: TRBJ2-7
DNA: TGTGCCAGTAGTATCCAGGGTCCATACGAGCAGTACTTC
CDR3: CASSIQGPYEQYF

size: -
V: TRBV5-1
D: TRBD1
J: TRBJ1-4
DNA: TGCGCCAGCAGCTCGCAGACCGCCGGGACAGGGGCCGAAAAACTGTTTTTT
CDR3: CASSSQTAGTGAEKLFF

size: -
V: TRBV2
D: -
J: TRBJ2-7
DNA: TGTGCCAGCAGCCTCTTATACGAGCAGTACTTC
CDR3: CASSLLYEQYF

size: -
V: TRBV18
D: -
J: TRBJ2-7
DNA: TGTGCCAGCTCAGCGACTCCTACCTACGAGCAGTACTTC
CDR3: CASSATPTYEQYF

size: -
V: TRBV6-5
D: -
J: TRBJ1-1
DNA: TGTGCCAGCAGTTACGGGAGAAACACTGAAGCTTTCTTT
CDR3: CASSYGRNTEAFF

size: -
V: TRBV9
D: -
J: TRBJ2-1
DNA: TGTGCCAGCAGCGTTACAACCGGGAACTACAATGAGCAGTTCTTC
CDR3: CASSVTTGNYNEQFF

size: -
V: TRBV6-6
D: -
J: TRBJ2-7
DNA: TGTGCCAGCAGTTATAGACAGACCAACTCCTACGAGCAGTACTTC
CDR3: CASSYRQTNSYEQYF

size: -
V: TRBV7-8
D: -
J: TRBJ1-2
DNA: TGTGCCAGCAGCTTACAGAATAGCTTAATGTCGACGGGCTACACCTTC
CDR3: CASSLQNSLMSTGYTF

size: -
V: TRBV6-1
D: -
J: TRBJ2-7
DNA: TGTGCCAGCAGTGATAGGCCCGGCTACGAGCAGTACTTC
CDR3: CASSDRPGYEQYF

size: -
V: TRBV18
D: TRBD1
J: TRBJ2-3
DNA: TGTGCCAGCTCAGAAAAGCAGGGGGTCGGTAAAGATACGCAGTATTTT
CDR3: CASSEKQGVGKDTQYF

size: -
V: TRBV7-3
D: -
J: TRBJ2-1
DNA: TGTGCCAGCAGCTCGAGGACTGATTACAATGAGCAGTTCTTC
CDR3: CASSSRTDYNEQFF

size: -
V: TRBV14
D: -
J: TRBJ2-1
DNA: TGTGCCAGCAGCCCAGGGGTTTCCTACAATGAGCAGTTCTTC
CDR3: CASSPGVSYNEQFF

size: -
V: TRBV6-1
D: TRBD2
J: TRBJ2-7
DNA: TGTGCCAGCAGTGAATTTCTTAGCGGGAGCTCCTACGAGCAGTACTTC
CDR3: CASSEFLSGSSYEQYF

size: -
V: TRBV5-1
D: -
J: TRBJ2-2
DNA: TGCGCCAGCAGCACCTGGGACCGGAACACCGGGGAGCTGTTTTTT
CDR3: CASSTWDRNTGELFF

size: -
V: TRBV30
D: TRBD1
J: TRBJ1-6
DNA: TGTGCCTACGACAGGGGGACATTCTCCTATAATTCACCCCTCCACTTT
CDR3: CAYDRGTFSYNSPLHF

size: few
V: TRBV6-1
D: -
J: TRBJ2-7
DNA: TGTGCCAGCAGCCGAACGTTCAACTACGAGCAGTACTTC
CDR3: CASSRTFNYEQYF

size: -
V: TRBV19
D: TRBD1
J: TRBJ1-1
DNA: TGTGCCAGTAGGGGGGAACAGGGGGCAATCACTGAAGCTTTCTTT
CDR3: CASRGEQGAITEAFF

size: -
V: TRBV21-1
D: -
J: TRBJ2-1
DNA: TGTGCCAGCAGCCCCCGGGACAGCAACAATGAGCAGTTCTTC
CDR3: CASSPRDSNNEQFF

size: -
V: TRBV5-4
D: TRBD2
J: TRBJ2-1
DNA: TGTGCCAGCAGCTCCGACCTAGCGGGGACGGGAAATGAGCAGTTCTTC
CDR3: CASSSDLAGTGNEQFF

size: -
V: TRBV6-5
D: -
J: TRBJ2-7
DNA: TGTGCCAGCACTGACTCTAATCTCGACGAGCAGTACTTC
CDR3: CASTDSNLDEQYF

size: -
V: TRBV7-8
D: -
J: TRBJ1-6
DNA: TGTGCCAGCAGCTTAGGGACAGCCCTCAGGGGTTCACCCCTCCACTTT
CDR3: CASSLGTALRGSPLHF

size: -
V: TRBV5-1
D: -
J: TRBJ2-7
DNA: TGCGCCAGCAGTTTACAGGGCTACGAGCAGTACTTC
CDR3: CASSLQGYEQYF

size: once
V: TRBV30
D: -
J: TRBJ2-7
DNA: TGTGCCTGGAGTATTTGGACAACCTACGAGCAGTACTTC
CDR3: CAWSIWTTYEQYF

size: -
V: TRBV23-1
D: TRBD1
J: TRBJ1-4
DNA: TGCGCCAGCAGTCAATCGCCCCGGGACAGGGAAGATGAAAAACTGTTTTTT
CDR3: CASSQSPRDREDEKLFF

size: -
V: TRBV19
D: -
J: TRBJ1-1
DNA: TGTGCCAGTAGCCAGACGGGGGGGAACACTGAAGCTTTCTTT
CDR3: CASSQTGGNTEAFF